The clone carrying this TCR beta chain was counted only a few times. Its antigen remains unknown. Noted time point: patch test 2, 6 weeks after DPC sensitization. Treatment: therapeutic diphenylcyclopropenone sensitization with weekly scalp DPC. TCRdb analysed the RACE reads with MiXCR anew, one entry per CDR3 protein. Here the sample spans about 84,000 distinct CDR3 sequences, more than 9% being singletons. The sample is drawn from a study of human T cells and chemical hapten exposure. This CDR3 is 15 amino acids long. Germline-derived CDR1 and CDR2 are LGHDT and YNNKEL (reference sequence). V was clipped by 3 bases and J by 4 bases, with 14 bases between them. Study-wide results and caveats: The study found expanded TCRs formed significantly more large CDR3 similarity clusters than controls.

The sequencing used whole blood, collected in connection with sensitization to the hapten diphenylcyclopropenone (DPC). V usage is TRBV3-1 and J usage is TRBJ2-3; D might be TRBD2 (6 bases). This receptor was taken from a woman aged 45-59 years with alopecia areata. Some clones in this sample may be carry-over from other donors' samples. CDR3 coding DNA: TGTGCCAGCAGCCAGCCGGGACTTCGCTCAGATACGCAGTATTTT. Translating gives CASSQPGLRSDTQYF.